The clone carrying this T cell receptor (beta chain) showed up just a few times. What it recognizes is unknown. TCRdb re-called the RT-PCR reads through MiXCR, storing one row per CDR3 protein. The table includes hundreds of thousands of distinct CDR3 sequences, about 15% detected once. Germline V gives CDR1 WNHNN, CDR2 SYGVQD (reference sequence). V was shortened by 1 base and J by 0 bases, with 3 bases between the two germline ends. This CDR3 spans 14 amino acids. The record originates from a study of response to subunit inactivated influenza vaccine. Findings and limits, study-wide: The authors suggested that every seasonal influenza vaccination recruits few new T cells.

The sequence was obtained from a man aged 45 to 65 who received an inactivated influenza vaccine. The V call is TRBV10-1, the J call TRBJ1-4; D is undetermined. The sample here was PBMCs from blood, taken around two weeks before vaccination. DNA of the CDR3: TGCGCCAGCAGTGAGTTTTCAACTAATGAAAAACTGTTTTTT. It translates to CASSEFSTNEKLFF.